These T cell receptor beta chains were read from a single sample in a study of T cell repertoires in ileal Crohn's disease. Sequencing was performed with immunoSEQ multiplex PCR; in TCRdb, only in-frame clones are kept and a portion is missing. The table shows about 62,000 clones, with around 90% occurring only once. The sequenced sample was ileal tissue. These receptors originate from an adult with Crohn's disease. Each CDR3 is given with its conserved first and last residue. D genes are given only for firm matches. Some rows mark clone size as missing; the rest say once, few, many or name a class of expanded clone.

abundance: few
d_gene: TRBD1
v_gene: TRBV30
j_gene: TRBJ1-2
CDR3aa: CAWSPRQGEDTF

abundance: .
d_gene: .
v_gene: TRBV18
j_gene: TRBJ1-1
CDR3aa: CASSRLSRTEAFF

abundance: .
d_gene: .
v_gene: TRBV19
j_gene: TRBJ2-1
CDR3aa: CASSQTGDNEQFF

abundance: .
d_gene: .
v_gene: TRBV9
j_gene: TRBJ1-1
CDR3aa: CASSVYRGTEAFF

abundance: .
d_gene: .
v_gene: TRBV13
j_gene: TRBJ1-1
CDR3aa: CASSSSALQAFF

abundance: .
d_gene: TRBD2
v_gene: TRBV7-6
j_gene: TRBJ2-2
CDR3aa: CASSLAPSGRGTGELFF

abundance: .
d_gene: .
v_gene: TRBV14
j_gene: TRBJ2-7
CDR3aa: CASSHGQGGSYEQYF

abundance: once
d_gene: TRBD1
v_gene: TRBV19
j_gene: TRBJ2-7
CDR3aa: CASSIRGQVEGGYEQYF

abundance: once
d_gene: TRBD1
v_gene: TRBV5-1
j_gene: TRBJ1-6
CDR3aa: CASSLAGTGSNSPLHF

abundance: .
d_gene: .
v_gene: TRBV9
j_gene: TRBJ2-5
CDR3aa: CASSVASEETQYF

abundance: .
d_gene: .
v_gene: TRBV5-1
j_gene: TRBJ1-5
CDR3aa: CASSLVPESNQPQHF

abundance: .
d_gene: TRBD1
v_gene: TRBV7-2
j_gene: TRBJ1-2
CDR3aa: CASSWDRGNYGYTF

abundance: .
d_gene: .
v_gene: TRBV9
j_gene: TRBJ1-2
CDR3aa: CASSARTGIPSNYGYTF

abundance: .
d_gene: .
v_gene: TRBV18
j_gene: TRBJ2-2
CDR3aa: CASSPFIGGNTGELFF

abundance: .
d_gene: TRBD1
v_gene: TRBV5-1
j_gene: TRBJ2-2
CDR3aa: CASSTGTANTGELFF

abundance: .
d_gene: .
v_gene: TRBV27
j_gene: TRBJ2-2
CDR3aa: CASSFPSAGELFF

abundance: .
d_gene: .
v_gene: TRBV18
j_gene: TRBJ1-5
CDR3aa: CASSLEGGAVQPQHF

abundance: few
d_gene: TRBD1
v_gene: TRBV12-5
j_gene: TRBJ2-2
CDR3aa: CASGLSTGGRELFF

abundance: once
d_gene: .
v_gene: TRBV27
j_gene: TRBJ2-2
CDR3aa: CASRANRGELFF

abundance: .
d_gene: .
v_gene: TRBV27
j_gene: TRBJ1-2
CDR3aa: CASSLRGDYGYTF

abundance: .
d_gene: .
v_gene: TRBV14
j_gene: TRBJ1-2
CDR3aa: CASSRQNYGYTF

abundance: .
d_gene: TRBD2
v_gene: TRBV14
j_gene: TRBJ2-1
CDR3aa: CASRQAGSDEEQFF

abundance: .
d_gene: TRBD2
v_gene: TRBV13
j_gene: TRBJ2-7
CDR3aa: CASSFVGEGRYEQYF

abundance: .
d_gene: .
v_gene: TRBV19
j_gene: TRBJ2-4
CDR3aa: CASSIGAHLAKNIQYF

abundance: few
d_gene: .
v_gene: TRBV4-2
j_gene: TRBJ1-2
CDR3aa: CASSQDLLTEREF

abundance: .
d_gene: TRBD1
v_gene: TRBV19
j_gene: TRBJ2-2
CDR3aa: CASSRGGQGSTGELFF

abundance: .
d_gene: .
v_gene: TRBV10-3
j_gene: TRBJ2-3
CDR3aa: CAIRLDSSTDTQYF

abundance: .
d_gene: .
v_gene: TRBV7-9
j_gene: TRBJ2-1
CDR3aa: CASSFGDNEQFF

abundance: .
d_gene: .
v_gene: TRBV7-9
j_gene: TRBJ1-4
CDR3aa: CASSLEGVATNEKLFF

abundance: .
d_gene: .
v_gene: TRBV5-1
j_gene: TRBJ2-7
CDR3aa: CASSRRTGSEQYF

abundance: .
d_gene: TRBD1
v_gene: TRBV2
j_gene: TRBJ1-1
CDR3aa: CARRTGGYTEAFF

abundance: .
d_gene: .
v_gene: TRBV5-1
j_gene: TRBJ1-2
CDR3aa: CASSNTGASSNLYGYTF

abundance: .
d_gene: .
v_gene: TRBV28
j_gene: TRBJ1-6
CDR3aa: CASTEQGGDSPLHF